This TCR beta chain was captured in a study of T-cell reconstitution after alpha-beta-depleted transplantation in children. Per the germline V gene, CDR1 is MNHNS and CDR2 is SASEGT. V lost 1 base and J lost 1; bases outside the gene matches: 2. CDR3 length equals 15 residues. The TCRbeta library incorporated unique molecular identifiers. TCRdb analysed the PCR reads with MiXCR anew, one entry per CDR3 protein. The table lists 450,000 to 550,000 distinct CDR3 sequences, over 10% of them singletons. Of note for this clonotype: Its antigen remains unidentified.

Points from the study as a whole: Some patients showed high day-60 TCRbeta diversity, which derived from surviving recipient T cells and thymic progenitors. Reportedly, alpha-beta T cells present about two months post-transplant originated from several hundred expanded clones of graft origin. It was newly produced T cells that mostly accounted for T-cell counts and diversity one year after transplant.

Sequenced material: PBMCs, mostly from graft donor cells, taken 180 days after TCRalphabeta/CD19-depleted stem cell transplant. The chain uses TRBV6-1 and TRBJ2-3; 7 bases map to TRBD2. The receptor was derived from a female patient between 2 and 15 years old who had a stem cell transplant for aplastic anemia, so the T cells may come from the graft donor. The DNA of the CDR3 is TGTGCCAGCAGTGAAGGGGGAGGGGGCACAGATACGCAGTATTTT. It codes for CASSEGGGGTDTQYF.